Each of the 20 T cell receptor beta chains below was sequenced from the same sample in a study of T-cell reconstitution after alpha-beta-depleted transplantation in children. The TCRbeta library was prepared with unique molecular identifiers. TCRdb re-called the PCR reads with MiXCR, one entry per CDR3 protein. This repertoire shows about 610,000 distinct CDR3 sequences, over 9.5% found once; its top ten account for less than 5%. The sample in question was PBMCs from the stem cell graft donor, obtained from the stem cell graft. These receptors were obtained from a human donor who donated a stem cell graft to a child with acute myeloid leukemia.

The rearrangement links TRBV15 to TRBJ2-7; D may be TRBD2 (5 bases). This CDR3 is 13 amino acids long. Germline V gene sequence: CDR1 LNHNV, CDR2 YYDKDF (reference sequence). V gave up 3 bases and J gave up 4 bases, with 10 bases separating them. The CDR3: CATSSLATYEQYF. The CDR3 region has the DNA TGTGCCACCAGCAGTTTAGCGACTTACGAGCAGTACTTC. Full variable domain (remainder filled in from reference TRBV15 and TRBJ2-7): DAMVIQNPRYQVTQFGKPVTLSCSQTLNHNVMYWYQQKSSQAPKLLFHYYDKDFNNEADTPDNFQSRRPNTSFCFLDIRSPGLGDTAMYLCATSSLATYEQYFGPGTRLTVT.

The chain uses TRBV5-5 and TRBJ2-7, with D unresolved. CDR3 size: 15 residues. Trimming took off 1 base at V and 6 bases at J, with 17 bases between the two ends. Per germline, CDR1 SGHKS and CDR2 YYEKEE (reference sequence). In DNA, the CDR3 is TGTGCCAGCAGCTTGATTTGGCAGGCGCTGGGCGAGCAGTACTTC. This codes for CASSLIWQALGEQYF. Full variable domain (rest looked up from reference TRBV5-5 and TRBJ2-7): DAGVTQSPTHLIKTRGQQVTLRCSPISGHKSVSWYQQVLGQGPQFIFQYYEKEERGRGNFPDRFSARQFPNYSSELNVNALLLGDSALYLCASSLIWQALGEQYFGPGTRLTVT.

This clonotype was counted a few times. This chain links TRBV5-1 with TRBJ2-7; TRBD2 might be the D (6 bases). Per the germline V gene, CDR1 is SGHRS and CDR2 is YFSETQ. V lost 7 bases and J 5 bases, leaving 16 bases between the germline ends. This CDR3 has 13 amino acids. The chain's CDR3 is CASRDSQPDEQYF. The CDR3 DNA is TGCGCCAGCCGGGACTCACAGCCAGACGAGCAGTACTTC.

This clonotype was observed many times. Compared with germline, one end of the junction differs, possibly owing to a read error. The V and J genes are TRBV7-7 and TRBJ2-3; D call uncertain. Germline-derived CDR1 and CDR2 are SSHAT and FNYEAQ (reference sequence). The CDR3 contains 16 residues. The CDR3 nucleotides read TGTGCTAGCAGCTTAAGGGCGGATAGCATCGGGGATACGCAGTATTTT. Translating it yields CASSLRADSIGDTQYF.

This clonotype was counted between two and nine times. The gene calls are TRBV20-1 and TRBJ2-1; a possible D gene is TRBD1 (8 bases). CDR3 length: 14 residues. Trimming shortened V by 6 bases and J by 7 bases, and 19 bases separated the two germline ends. Germline CDR1 DFQATT, CDR2 SNEGSKA (reference sequence). Here the CDR3 DNA reads TGCAGTGCCCCCTACAGGGGGGGCCGGAATGAGCAGTTCTTC. Encoded protein: CSAPYRGGRNEQFF.

There are many counts of this clonotype. The junction differs from germline at one of its ends, possibly a read error. This rearrangement joins TRBV18 to TRBJ2-1; D remains unclear. The CDR3 spans 11 residues. Germline assignment: CDR1 KGHSH and CDR2 LQKENI. The chain's CDR3 is CASSHYDEQFF. For the CDR3, the DNA is TGTGCCAGCTCACACTACGATGAGCAGTTCTTC.

This chain connects TRBV15 to TRBJ2-5; unclear D gene. CDR1 LNHNV and CDR2 YYDKDF come from the germline V gene (reference sequence). The CDR3 spans 15 residues. V was clipped by 6 bases and J by 1 base, with 15 bases between them. The CDR3 sequence is CATSNPRWGQETQYF. The CDR3 nucleotides are TGTGCCACCAGTAACCCCCGCTGGGGCCAAGAGACCCAGTACTTC.

The chain carries TRBV5-1 and TRBJ2-7; a weak D match, TRBD2 (6 bases). The germline V gene has CDR1 SGHRS and CDR2 YFSETQ. V shed 5 bases and J shed 2 bases, with 23 bases lying between them. This CDR3 comprises 17 residues. DNA of the CDR3: TGCGCCAGCAGTCTTGCAGCGGGCAGGGCCCAAGCCTACGAGCAGTACTTC. Amino acid sequence: CASSLAAGRAQAYEQYF.

The rearrangement uses TRBV20-1 and TRBJ1-3; D might be TRBD1 (5 bases). CDR3 length: 14 residues. CDR1 and CDR2 (germline): DFQATT, SNEGSKA (reference sequence). The ends were cut back, 5 bases at V and 0 bases at J, with 11 bases in the middle. CDR3 nucleotides: TGCAGTGCTCCCCTAACAGGCTCTGGAAACACCATATATTTT. Protein sequence: CSAPLTGSGNTIYF.

The rearrangement links TRBV24-1 to TRBJ2-5, with D tentatively TRBD1 (5 bases). CDR3 length: 15 amino acids. Trimming left V 2 bases short and J 2 bases short, with 11 bases between. The germline CDR1 and CDR2 sequences are KGHDR and SFDVKD. The CDR3, as DNA: TGTGCCACCAGTGATTCTCGGACAAGACAAGAGACCCAGTACTTC. Translated, it gives CATSDSRTRQETQYF.

The chain is built from TRBV20-1 and TRBJ1-5, with D hard to call. CDR1 DFQATT and CDR2 SNEGSKA come from the germline V gene (reference sequence). The CDR3 has 14 amino acids. V dropped 0 bases and J dropped 4 bases, with 10 bases sitting between them. CDR3 residues: CSARDPRNNQPQHF. DNA for the CDR3: TGCAGTGCTAGAGATCCCAGAAATAATCAGCCCCAGCATTTT.

The chain couples TRBV29-1 to TRBJ1-1, with TRBD1 matching 9 bases. Germline V CDR1 and CDR2: SQVTM, ANQGSEA. V lost 6 bases and J lost 4; bases outside the gene matches: 6. This CDR3 region has 13 residues. The CDR3 coding sequence is TGCAGCGTCCCGGGACAGGGTATCACTGAAGCTTTCTTT. Protein: CSVPGQGITEAFF.

This clonotype has more than one count but fewer than ten. This sequence joins TRBV20-1 and TRBJ1-1; D is undetermined. In germline, CDR1 is DFQATT, CDR2 SNEGSKA (reference sequence). The CDR3 loop spans 12 amino acids. The CDR3 sequence: CTGIAGNTEAFF. In nucleotides, the CDR3 is TGCACCGGGATAGCAGGGAACACTGAAGCTTTCTTT.

The rearrangement uses TRBV27 and TRBJ1-2, with 11 bases matching TRBD1. The trim removed 5 bases at V and 7 bases at J, leaving 9 bases unmatched. The CDR3 runs to 15 residues. Germline V CDR1 and CDR2: MNHEY, SMNVEV (reference sequence). CDR3 sequence: CASSPPGQGAAGYTF. For the CDR3, the DNA is TGTGCCAGCAGTCCCCCAGGACAGGGGGCAGCTGGCTACACCTTC.

This clonotype was seen at least ten times. The V gene is TRBV29-1, the J gene TRBJ1-3; no clear D gene. With 6 bases removed from V and 1 base from J, the gap between germline ends came to 7 bases. CDR1 and CDR2 (germline): SQVTM, ANQGSEA. The CDR3 is 12 residues long. CDR3 sequence (DNA): TGCAGCGTCGGGTATTCTGGAAACACCATATATTTT. As protein: CSVGYSGNTIYF.

This clonotype was detected ten times or more. The V gene is TRBV4-3, the J gene TRBJ2-5; perhaps D is TRBD1 or TRBD2 (5 bases each). This CDR3 comprises 14 residues. Trimming shortened V by 0 bases and J by 7 bases, and 12 bases separated the two germline ends. In germline, CDR1 is LGHNA, CDR2 YSLEER. The CDR3 region is CASSQDLGVSTQYF. CDR3 coding DNA: TGCGCCAGCAGCCAAGATTTGGGGGTTTCGACCCAGTACTTC.

The rearrangement uses TRBV5-1 and TRBJ2-3; 7 positions match TRBD1. After removal of 0 bases from V and 1 base from J, the junction contained 2 bases not matched to a gene. This CDR3 contains 15 residues. Germline CDR1 is SGHRS and CDR2 is YFSETQ. The CDR3 nucleotides are TGCGCCAGCAGCTTGGAAGGACAGGGCACAGATACGCAGTATTTT. Residues: CASSLEGQGTDTQYF.

V usage is TRBV5-8 and J usage is TRBJ2-3; 8 nucleotides align to TRBD1. Germline V gives CDR1 SGHTS, CDR2 YDEGEE. The CDR3 totals 13 residues. V gave up 5 bases and J gave up 4 bases; unmatched junction bases: 3. CDR3 DNA: TGTGCCAGCAGACGGACAGGGTCAGATACGCAGTATTTT. It encodes CASRRTGSDTQYF.

This clonotype was seen a handful of times. This chain connects TRBV6-2 or TRBV6-3 to TRBJ2-3; no definite D call. The germline V gene has CDR1 MNHEY and CDR2 SVGEGT. This CDR3 spans 14 amino acids. The V end lost 6 bases, the J end lost 4 bases, and 14 bases lay between the germline ends. The CDR3 protein is CASRPPSAADTQYF. The CDR3 DNA reads as TGTGCCAGCAGGCCACCGAGTGCCGCAGATACGCAGTATTTT.

The table lists this clonotype with many counts. The rearrangement links TRBV20-1 to TRBJ2-7, with 12 bases matching TRBD2. From germline, CDR1 is DFQATT and CDR2 SNEGSKA (reference sequence). V was clipped by 5 bases and J by 3 bases; unmatched bases: 2. The CDR3 contains 13 residues. The CDR3 DNA is TGCAGTGCTCCGACTAGCGGGAGCTACGAGCAGTACTTC. Amino acid sequence: CSAPTSGSYEQYF.